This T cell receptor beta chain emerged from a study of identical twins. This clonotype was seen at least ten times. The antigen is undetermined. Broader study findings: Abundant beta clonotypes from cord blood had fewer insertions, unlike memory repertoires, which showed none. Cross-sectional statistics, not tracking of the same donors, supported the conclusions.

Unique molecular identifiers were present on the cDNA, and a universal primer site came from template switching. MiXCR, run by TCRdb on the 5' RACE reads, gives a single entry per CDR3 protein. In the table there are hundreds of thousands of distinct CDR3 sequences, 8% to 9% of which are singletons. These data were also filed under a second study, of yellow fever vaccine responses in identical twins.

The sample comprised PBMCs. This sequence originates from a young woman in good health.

In DNA, the CDR3 is TGTGCCAGCAGTTTCGAACACTCTGGGGCCAACGTCCTGACTTTC. Translated, it gives CASSFEHSGANVLTF. The genes are TRBV28 and TRBJ2-6, with no clear D. This CDR3 has 15 amino acids. CDR1 and CDR2 from the germline V gene are MDHEN and SYDVKM. V gave up 3 bases and J gave up 0 bases, with 6 bases separating them.